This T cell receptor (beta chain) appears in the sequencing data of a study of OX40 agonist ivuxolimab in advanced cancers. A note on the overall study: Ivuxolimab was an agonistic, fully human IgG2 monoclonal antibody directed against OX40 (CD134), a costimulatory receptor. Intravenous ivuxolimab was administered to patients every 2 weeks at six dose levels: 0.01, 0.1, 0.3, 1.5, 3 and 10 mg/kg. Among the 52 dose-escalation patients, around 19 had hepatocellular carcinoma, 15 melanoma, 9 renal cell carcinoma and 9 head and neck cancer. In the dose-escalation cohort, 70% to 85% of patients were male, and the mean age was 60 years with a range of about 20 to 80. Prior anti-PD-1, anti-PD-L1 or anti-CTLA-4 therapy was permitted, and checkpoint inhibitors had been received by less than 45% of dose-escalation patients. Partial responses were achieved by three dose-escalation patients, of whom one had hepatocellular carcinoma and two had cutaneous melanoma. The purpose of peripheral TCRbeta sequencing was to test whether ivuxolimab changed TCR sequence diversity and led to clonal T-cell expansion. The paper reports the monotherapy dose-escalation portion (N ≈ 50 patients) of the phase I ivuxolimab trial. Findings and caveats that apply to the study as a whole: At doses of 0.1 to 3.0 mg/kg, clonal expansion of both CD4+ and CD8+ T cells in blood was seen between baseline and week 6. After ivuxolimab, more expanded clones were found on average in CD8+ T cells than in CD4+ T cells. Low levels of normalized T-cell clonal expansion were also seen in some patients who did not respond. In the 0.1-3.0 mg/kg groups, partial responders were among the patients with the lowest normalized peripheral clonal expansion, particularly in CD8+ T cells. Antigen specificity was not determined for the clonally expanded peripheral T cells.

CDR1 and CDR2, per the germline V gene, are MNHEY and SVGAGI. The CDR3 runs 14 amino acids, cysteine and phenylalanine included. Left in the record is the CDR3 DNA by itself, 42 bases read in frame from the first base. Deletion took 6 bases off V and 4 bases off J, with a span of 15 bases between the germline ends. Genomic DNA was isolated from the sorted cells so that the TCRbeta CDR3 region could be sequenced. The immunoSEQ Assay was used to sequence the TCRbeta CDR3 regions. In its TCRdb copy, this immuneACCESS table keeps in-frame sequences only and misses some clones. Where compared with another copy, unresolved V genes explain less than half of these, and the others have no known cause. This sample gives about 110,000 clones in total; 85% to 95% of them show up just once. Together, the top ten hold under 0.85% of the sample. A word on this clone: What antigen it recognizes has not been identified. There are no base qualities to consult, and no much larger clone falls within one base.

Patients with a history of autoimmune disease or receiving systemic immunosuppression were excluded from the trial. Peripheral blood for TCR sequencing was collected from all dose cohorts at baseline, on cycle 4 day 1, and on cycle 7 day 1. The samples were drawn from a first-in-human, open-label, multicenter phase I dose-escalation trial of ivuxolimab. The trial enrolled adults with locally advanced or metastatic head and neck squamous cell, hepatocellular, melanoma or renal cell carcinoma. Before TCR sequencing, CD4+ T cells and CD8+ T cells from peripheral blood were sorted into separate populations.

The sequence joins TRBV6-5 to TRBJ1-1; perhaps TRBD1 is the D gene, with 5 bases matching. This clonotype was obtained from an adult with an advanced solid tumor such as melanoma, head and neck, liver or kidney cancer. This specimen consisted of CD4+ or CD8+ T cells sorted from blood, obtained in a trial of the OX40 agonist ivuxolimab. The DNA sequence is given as TGTGCCAGCAGCCCCCCCGGGGGGGGCACTGAAGCTTTCTTT. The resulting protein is CASSPPGGGTEAFF.